Reported below is one T cell receptor (beta chain). These data originate in a study of blood T cell repertoires in COVID-19. Trimming took 2 bases from V and 2 from J, leaving 3 bases between them. Germline CDR1 is SGHDN and CDR2 is FVKESK. The CDR3 loop spans 12 amino acids. Clones were sequenced by immunoSEQ multiplex PCR, and TCRdb holds only the in-frame ones, with some missing. The data hold 300,000 to 450,000 clones, with more than 75% observed a single time. This TCR was recovered from a woman aged 25 to 45 who had recovered from COVID-19. The chain recombines TRBV14 with TRBJ2-5; D ambiguous. The sample was PBMCs or T cells enriched from blood (not recorded which). CDR3 in DNA: TGTGCCAGCAGCCAAACTCAAGAGACCCAGTACTTC. Amino acid sequence: CASSQTQETQYF. Supplemented by reference TRBV14 and TRBJ2-5, the full variable domain reads EAGVTQFPSHSVIEKGQTVTLRCDPISGHDNLYWYRRVMGKEIKFLLHFVKESKQDESGMPNNRFLAERTGGTYSTLKVQPAELEDSGVYFCASSQTQETQYFGPGTRLLVL.